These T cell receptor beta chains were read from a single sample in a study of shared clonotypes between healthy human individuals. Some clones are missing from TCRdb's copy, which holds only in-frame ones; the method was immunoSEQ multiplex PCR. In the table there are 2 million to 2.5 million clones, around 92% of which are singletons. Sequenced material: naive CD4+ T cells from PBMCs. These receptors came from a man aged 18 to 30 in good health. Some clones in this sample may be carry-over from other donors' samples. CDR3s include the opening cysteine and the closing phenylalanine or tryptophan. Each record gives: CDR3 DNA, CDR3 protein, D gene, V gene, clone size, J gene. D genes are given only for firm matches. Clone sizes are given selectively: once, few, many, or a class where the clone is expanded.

CDR3nt: TGCGCCAGCAGCTTGTTTCCAGAAAGCAATCAGCCCCAGCATTTT
CDR3aa: CASSLFPESNQPQHF
d_gene: .
v_gene: TRBV5-1
abundance: once
j_gene: TRBJ1-5

CDR3nt: TGTGCCAGCAGCTTGAGGGTGTCTAGCGGAGCCTACGAGCAGTACTTC
CDR3aa: CASSLRVSSGAYEQYF
d_gene: TRBD2
v_gene: TRBV5-4
abundance: .
j_gene: TRBJ2-7

CDR3nt: TGTGCCACCAGCAGAGAAACTGAGCAGTACTTC
CDR3aa: CATSRETEQYF
d_gene: .
v_gene: TRBV15
abundance: .
j_gene: TRBJ2-7

CDR3nt: TGTGCCAGCAGCCAAGGACACCCGAACACTGAAGCTTTCTTT
CDR3aa: CASSQGHPNTEAFF
d_gene: .
v_gene: TRBV14
abundance: .
j_gene: TRBJ1-1

CDR3nt: TGTGCCAGCAGCCCGGACGAGAATAGCAATCAGCCCCAGCATTTT
CDR3aa: CASSPDENSNQPQHF
d_gene: .
v_gene: TRBV6-5
abundance: .
j_gene: TRBJ1-5

CDR3nt: TGTGCCAGTAGTCTAAGCGGGAAAGGCACAGATACGCAGTATTTT
CDR3aa: CASSLSGKGTDTQYF
d_gene: TRBD2
v_gene: TRBV19
abundance: .
j_gene: TRBJ2-3

CDR3nt: TGTGCCAGCAGCCCTAGCGGCTTTACCTACGAGCAGTACTTC
CDR3aa: CASSPSGFTYEQYF
d_gene: TRBD2
v_gene: TRBV7-3
abundance: .
j_gene: TRBJ2-7

CDR3nt: TGTGCCAGCAGTTCGCCGGGGTTTGGCACTGAAGCTTTCTTT
CDR3aa: CASSSPGFGTEAFF
d_gene: .
v_gene: TRBV27
abundance: .
j_gene: TRBJ1-1

CDR3nt: TGCGCCAGCAGCTTGGCGATCGGAACCTACGAGCAGTACTTC
CDR3aa: CASSLAIGTYEQYF
d_gene: .
v_gene: TRBV5-1
abundance: .
j_gene: TRBJ2-7

CDR3nt: TGTGCCAGCAGTTACTCGCAGGGGGTGTACAATGAGCAGTTCTTC
CDR3aa: CASSYSQGVYNEQFF
d_gene: TRBD1
v_gene: TRBV6-6
abundance: .
j_gene: TRBJ2-1

CDR3nt: TGTGCCAGCAGCTTAGTAGGACGGACGGATACTGAAGCTTTCTTT
CDR3aa: CASSLVGRTDTEAFF
d_gene: .
v_gene: TRBV7-9
abundance: .
j_gene: TRBJ1-1

CDR3nt: TGTGCCAGCAGTCAGGGGCCGGATGGGGCCCAGTACTTC
CDR3aa: CASSQGPDGAQYF
d_gene: .
v_gene: TRBV27
abundance: .
j_gene: TRBJ2-5

CDR3nt: TGCGCCAGCAGCCAGCCTCCCTTCAGGGGGGCATTGAACACTGAAGCTTTCTTT
CDR3aa: CASSQPPFRGALNTEAFF
d_gene: TRBD1
v_gene: TRBV4-3
abundance: .
j_gene: TRBJ1-1

CDR3nt: TGTGCCAGCGGACAGATCTATGGCTACACCTTC
CDR3aa: CASGQIYGYTF
d_gene: .
v_gene: TRBV28
abundance: .
j_gene: TRBJ1-2

CDR3nt: TGTGCCAGCACGCCGCAGGGTCCCTCCTACAATGAGCAGTTCTTC
CDR3aa: CASTPQGPSYNEQFF
d_gene: .
v_gene: TRBV7-9
abundance: .
j_gene: TRBJ2-1

CDR3nt: TGCGCCAGCAGCTCTACGACGGGCACAGATACGCAGTATTTT
CDR3aa: CASSSTTGTDTQYF
d_gene: .
v_gene: TRBV5-1
abundance: .
j_gene: TRBJ2-3

CDR3nt: TGTGCCAGCAGCCCGGGGACAGGGGGTGAGACCCAGTACTTC
CDR3aa: CASSPGTGGETQYF
d_gene: TRBD1
v_gene: TRBV7-9
abundance: .
j_gene: TRBJ2-5

CDR3nt: TGTGCCAGCAGCCGAGACAGGGGGAATTCACCCCTCCACTTT
CDR3aa: CASSRDRGNSPLHF
d_gene: TRBD1
v_gene: TRBV4-2
abundance: .
j_gene: TRBJ1-6

CDR3nt: TGTGCCAGCACCAGCGGGTCACATCAGCCCCAGCATTTT
CDR3aa: CASTSGSHQPQHF
d_gene: .
v_gene: TRBV6-5
abundance: .
j_gene: TRBJ1-5

CDR3nt: TGTGCCAGCAGTCTCACGCCCGGAAACACCATATATTTT
CDR3aa: CASSLTPGNTIYF
d_gene: .
v_gene: TRBV28
abundance: .
j_gene: TRBJ1-3

CDR3nt: TGTGCCAGCCGCCCCGGACAGAATCAGCCCCAGCATTTT
CDR3aa: CASRPGQNQPQHF
d_gene: .
v_gene: TRBV2
abundance: few
j_gene: TRBJ1-5

CDR3nt: TGTGCCAGTAGTATCCAGCCAGGAAGAAACTATGGCTACACCTTC
CDR3aa: CASSIQPGRNYGYTF
d_gene: .
v_gene: TRBV19
abundance: .
j_gene: TRBJ1-2

CDR3nt: TGTGCCAGCAGCGCTCGGGACACGGTAGTTTTCTTT
CDR3aa: CASSARDTVVFF
d_gene: .
v_gene: TRBV9
abundance: few
j_gene: TRBJ1-1

CDR3nt: TGTGCCAGTACCTTAAGGCGGGGCGCCATGACTGGAAACACCATATATTTT
CDR3aa: CASTLRRGAMTGNTIYF
d_gene: .
v_gene: TRBV19
abundance: .
j_gene: TRBJ1-3

CDR3nt: TGTGCCAGCTCATCGGGATCGTTCTATGGCTACACCTTC
CDR3aa: CASSSGSFYGYTF
d_gene: .
v_gene: TRBV18
abundance: .
j_gene: TRBJ1-2

CDR3nt: TGTGGCGTAACTCGGGACCTTTTAGCTTTCTTT
CDR3aa: CGVTRDLLAFF
d_gene: .
v_gene: TRBV28
abundance: .
j_gene: TRBJ1-1

CDR3nt: TGTGCCTGGAGTATAAACAGGGAGACCCAGTACTTC
CDR3aa: CAWSINRETQYF
d_gene: .
v_gene: TRBV30
abundance: .
j_gene: TRBJ2-5

CDR3nt: TGTGCCAGCAGCGAAGGGGGTGGCTATGGCTACACCTTC
CDR3aa: CASSEGGGYGYTF
d_gene: .
v_gene: TRBV28
abundance: .
j_gene: TRBJ1-2

CDR3nt: TGCGCCAGCAGCTTGGCCCAGGGGGAGGGCTACACCTTC
CDR3aa: CASSLAQGEGYTF
d_gene: TRBD1
v_gene: TRBV5-1
abundance: .
j_gene: TRBJ1-2

CDR3nt: TGCAGTGCCCGGGGGACAGTAGGGTTTTTT
CDR3aa: CSARGTVGFF
d_gene: TRBD1
v_gene: TRBV20-1
abundance: .
j_gene: TRBJ1-4

CDR3nt: TGTGCCAGCAGCTTAGATGTCGAGGGGGAAGCTTTCTTT
CDR3aa: CASSLDVEGEAFF
d_gene: .
v_gene: TRBV11-3
abundance: .
j_gene: TRBJ1-1

CDR3nt: TGTGCCAGCACCACTAGCGAAGTTTTGGCCGGGGAGCTGTTTTTT
CDR3aa: CASTTSEVLAGELFF
d_gene: TRBD2
v_gene: TRBV6-5
abundance: .
j_gene: TRBJ2-2

CDR3nt: TGCGCCAGCAGCTTGGAACCAGGGAAGGGCCAGCCCCAGCATTTT
CDR3aa: CASSLEPGKGQPQHF
d_gene: .
v_gene: TRBV5-1
abundance: few
j_gene: TRBJ1-5

CDR3nt: TGTGCCAGCGTGGGGGTCTCTGGAAACACCATATATTTT
CDR3aa: CASVGVSGNTIYF
d_gene: .
v_gene: TRBV2
abundance: .
j_gene: TRBJ1-3

CDR3nt: TGTGCCAGCAGCTTAAAGGGGAATCAGCCCCAGCATTTT
CDR3aa: CASSLKGNQPQHF
d_gene: .
v_gene: TRBV7-2
abundance: few
j_gene: TRBJ1-5

CDR3nt: TGTGCCAGCAGCTTAGAGAGACTAGCTTACAATGAGCAGTTCTTC
CDR3aa: CASSLERLAYNEQFF
d_gene: TRBD2
v_gene: TRBV7-2
abundance: .
j_gene: TRBJ2-1

CDR3nt: TGTGCCAGCAGCGACGACAGTGGGCCCCAGCATTTT
CDR3aa: CASSDDSGPQHF
d_gene: .
v_gene: TRBV7-2
abundance: few
j_gene: TRBJ1-5

CDR3nt: TGTGCCAGCAGCTTAGCGGGAGGAAACACCATATATTTT
CDR3aa: CASSLAGGNTIYF
d_gene: .
v_gene: TRBV7-8
abundance: once
j_gene: TRBJ1-3

CDR3nt: TGTGCCATCCTAATAGGGACAGGGGGAGGCTACACCTTC
CDR3aa: CAILIGTGGGYTF
d_gene: TRBD1
v_gene: TRBV10-3
abundance: .
j_gene: TRBJ1-2

CDR3nt: TGTGCCAGCAGCCCCGCTGGGCCGACAGGGACAGACTATGGCTACACCTTC
CDR3aa: CASSPAGPTGTDYGYTF
d_gene: TRBD1
v_gene: TRBV7-3
abundance: .
j_gene: TRBJ1-2

CDR3nt: TGTGCCTGGAGTCGGTGGGAGGGCCAGGACGAGCAGTACTTC
CDR3aa: CAWSRWEGQDEQYF
d_gene: TRBD2
v_gene: TRBV30
abundance: .
j_gene: TRBJ2-7

CDR3nt: TGTGCCAGCAGCGTAGTGTCCAGCGGTGAGCAGTTCTTC
CDR3aa: CASSVVSSGEQFF
d_gene: .
v_gene: TRBV9
abundance: .
j_gene: TRBJ2-1

CDR3nt: TGTGCCAGTAGTATACAACCAGTGGAACCCGGGGAGCTGTTTTTT
CDR3aa: CASSIQPVEPGELFF
d_gene: .
v_gene: TRBV19
abundance: .
j_gene: TRBJ2-2

CDR3nt: TGTGCCAGCTCGAAGTCAGGATTCTCCTACGAGCAGTACTTC
CDR3aa: CASSKSGFSYEQYF
d_gene: .
v_gene: TRBV18
abundance: .
j_gene: TRBJ2-7

CDR3nt: TGTGCCAGCAGTCCCGGGGACAGAACCTACGAGCAGTACTTC
CDR3aa: CASSPGDRTYEQYF
d_gene: TRBD1
v_gene: TRBV27
abundance: .
j_gene: TRBJ2-7

CDR3nt: TGTGCCAGCAGCAAAAGGGGATTAGCGGGAAACTTCGGGGAGCTGTTTTTT
CDR3aa: CASSKRGLAGNFGELFF
d_gene: .
v_gene: TRBV21-1
abundance: .
j_gene: TRBJ2-2